A single sample is the source of the 23 T cell receptor beta chains below, sequenced in a study of breast tumors, draining lymph nodes, adjacent tissues. In TCRdb, the multiplex PCR reads were re-called with MiXCR into one record per CDR3 protein. This table holds under 70,000 distinct CDR3 sequences, approximately 40% found once. Sequenced: breast tumor tissue. The receptors come from a female donor with breast cancer. Some clones in this sample may be carry-over from other donors' samples.

The chain is built from TRBV3-1 and TRBJ2-2; TRBD1 is a possible D gene (5 bases). This CDR3 is built from 11 residues. V was clipped by 6 bases and J by 8 bases, with 7 bases between them. CDR1 and CDR2 from the germline V gene are LGHDT and YNNKEL (reference sequence). The CDR3 region has the DNA TGTGCCAGCAGTTGGACAGGGGAGCTGTTTTTT. Translated: CASSWTGELFF.

This clonotype counts as medium-sized. The rearrangement joins TRBV2 to TRBJ2-1; weak D call: TRBD1 (6 bases). Germline V CDR1 and CDR2: SNHLY, FYNNEI. Trimming took 3 bases from V and 8 from J, leaving 11 bases between them. CDR3 length: 13 amino acids. The chain's CDR3 is CASSDVRGYEQFF. The CDR3 DNA reads as TGTGCCAGCAGTGACGTCAGGGGATATGAGCAGTTCTTC.

Concerning this clonotype itself: A read error may explain this, as a much larger clone is one base away. The chain uses TRBV11-2 and TRBJ2-1; 7 bases agree with TRBD2. The CDR3 has 16 amino acids. CDR1 is SGHAT, CDR2 FQNNGV, per germline. Trimming at V came to 2 bases and at J to 7 bases, leaving 11 bases not matched to a gene. The CDR3 DNA reads as TGTGCCAGCAGCTTAAATCCGGGACCAGCGGGAAATGAGCAGTTCTTC. This sequence encodes CASSLNPGPAGNEQFF.

This clonotype was seen repeatedly, ten times or more. CDR3 DNA: TGTGCCAGCAGTTTAAGTTCGACTAGCGGGAGATCCAATGAGCAGTTCTTC. This sequence encodes CASSLSSTSGRSNEQFF. This rearrangement joins TRBV6-5 to TRBJ2-1; TRBD2 agrees at 12 bases. The CDR3 is made up of 17 amino acids. V shed 4 bases, J shed 6 bases, and the junction held 10 bases outside the gene matches. Looked up from germline, CDR1 is MNHEY and CDR2 is SVGAGI.

In this sample, this clonotype turned up once. The chain recombines TRBV7-8 with TRBJ2-3, with D maybe TRBD1 (6 bases). The germline V gene encodes CDR1 SGHVS and CDR2 FQNEAQ. Deletions cut 3 bases from V and 0 bases from J, with 10 bases between. The CDR3 is 15 amino acids. The CDR3 loop reads CASSLGHPSTDTQYF. The CDR3 DNA reads as TGTGCCAGCAGCTTGGGACATCCTAGCACAGATACGCAGTATTTT.

This clonotype came up a few times. V is TRBV28 and J is TRBJ1-4; D unclear. CDR3 length equals 15 residues. Germline values: CDR1 MDHEN, CDR2 SYDVKM. V lost 3 bases and J lost 5, with 13 bases in between. For the CDR3, the DNA is TGTGCCAGCAGTTTTCGCGGGGAAAGAAATGAAAAACTGTTTTTT. Protein sequence: CASSFRGERNEKLFF. Looking up the rest from reference TRBV28 and TRBJ1-4 gives the full variable domain: DVKVTQSSRYLVKRTGEKVFLECVQDMDHENMFWYRQDPGLGLRLIYFSYDVKMKEKGDIPEGYSVSREKKERFSLILESASTNQTSMYLCASSFRGERNEKLFFGSGTQLSVL.

This clonotype came up once. The CDR3 DNA reads as TGTGCCAGCAGCAAACAGGGCAAGAGCACTGAAGCTTTCTTT. Translating it yields CASSKQGKSTEAFF. The chain carries TRBV7-9 and TRBJ1-1; D is perhaps TRBD1 (6 bases). The germline V gene has CDR1 SEHNR and CDR2 FQNEAQ (reference sequence). The CDR3 runs 14 residues. V was shortened by 5 bases and J by 4 bases, with 14 bases between the two germline ends.

This clonotype was found many times. The V and J genes are TRBV5-5 and TRBJ1-6; possibly TRBD1 for D (5 bases). Germline V CDR1 and CDR2: SGHKS, YYEKEE (reference sequence). V shed 4 bases and J shed 7 bases, with 15 bases lying between them. The CDR3 covers 15 residues. The CDR3 reads CASSRGGRANSPLHF. The CDR3 region has the DNA TGTGCCAGCAGCCGGGGGGGGAGGGCCAATTCACCCCTCCACTTT.

This chain uses TRBV15 with TRBJ2-3; D may match TRBD1 or TRBD2 (5 bases each). V was cut by 2 bases and J by 2 bases, with 11 bases left in between. The CDR3 length is 15 residues. Germline V gene sequence: CDR1 LNHNV, CDR2 YYDKDF (reference sequence). CDR3: CATSRRDPFTDTQYF. The DNA of the CDR3 is TGTGCCACCAGCAGACGGGACCCCTTCACAGATACGCAGTATTTT.

This clonotype turned up a few times. The chain has TRBV19 and TRBJ2-3, with D perhaps assigned TRBD1 or TRBD2 (6 bases each). The V gene's germline CDR1 is LNHDA and CDR2 SQIVND (reference sequence). This CDR3 spans 17 amino acids. V was cut by 6 bases and J by 2 bases, with 21 bases left in between. CDR3 coding DNA: TGTGCCAGTAGAACACAGGGTGGGGGGCAGTACACAGATACGCAGTATTTT. It yields the protein CASRTQGGGQYTDTQYF.

Only a few counts were recorded for this clonotype. The rearrangement joins TRBV9 to TRBJ2-3; a possible D gene is TRBD1 (6 bases). Per germline, CDR1 SGDLS and CDR2 YYNGEE. The CDR3 sequence is 18 residues long. The V end lost 7 bases, the J end lost 0 bases, and 24 bases lay between the germline ends. The CDR3 is CASSQGIPGTISTDTQYF. Written as DNA, the CDR3 is TGTGCCAGCTCTCAAGGGATTCCTGGGACAATCAGCACAGATACGCAGTATTTT.

This clonotype was observed a few times. This sequence may be a read error, since a much larger clone differs from it by one base. The J gene is TRBJ2-1, the V gene TRBV20-1; TRBD2 aligns across 9 bases. Germline lookup yields CDR1 DFQATT and CDR2 SNEGSKA (reference sequence). The CDR3 is 13 amino acids. The CDR3 sequence is CSARVAGVNAQFF. The CDR3 nucleotides read TGCAGTGCTAGAGTAGCGGGGGTGAATGCGCAGTTCTTC.

Turning to this clonotype: The junction and the germline gene differ at one end; a read error may be behind it. J is TRBJ2-7 and V is TRBV4-1, with D unresolved. The CDR3 has 15 amino acids. Germline lookup yields CDR1 MGHRA and CDR2 YSYEKL. The CDR3 region has the DNA TGCGCCAGCAGCATCTTAGTGCATATTAACTACGAGCAGTGCTTC. It is translated as CASSILVHINYEQCF.

V and J are TRBV6-5 and TRBJ1-5, with 7 positions matching TRBD1. Germline V gives CDR1 MNHEY, CDR2 SVGAGI. V lost 5 bases and J lost 0; bases outside the gene matches: 13. CDR3 length: 18 amino acids. CDR3 amino acids: CASSNERGQWDSNQPQHF. CDR3 nucleotide sequence: TGTGCCAGCAGTAACGAGAGGGGACAGTGGGATAGCAATCAGCCCCAGCATTTT.

The chain carries TRBV9 and TRBJ1-4; D possibly corresponds to TRBD1 (5 bases). Germline lookup yields CDR1 SGDLS and CDR2 YYNGEE. V lost 7 bases and J lost 4, with 23 bases in between. CDR3 length equals 17 residues. CDR3 sequence: CASGPGPGRTYNEKLFF. DNA for the CDR3: TGTGCCAGCGGACCGGGGCCCGGGAGAACCTATAATGAAAAACTGTTTTTT.

This clonotype was seen ten or more times. CDR3 nucleotides: TGTGCCAGCAGCGTGACAGGGGGTCCCTACGAGCAGTACTTC. It yields the protein CASSVTGGPYEQYF. The chain joins TRBV6-1 to TRBJ2-7; TRBD1 agrees at 9 bases. CDR3 length equals 14 residues. The V gene's germline CDR1 is MNHNS and CDR2 SASEGT. V dropped 6 bases and J dropped 2; count of bases not matched to a gene: 5.

Only a few counts were recorded for this clonotype. Likely a read error: the CDR3 ends without its conserved phenylalanine or tryptophan. The chain combines TRBV7-3 with TRBJ2-4, with 8 positions matching TRBD1. This CDR3 has 14 residues. V lost 1 base to trimming and J lost 7 bases; unmatched junction nucleotides: 3. The germline CDR1 and CDR2 sequences are SGHTA and FQGTGA. CDR3 sequence (DNA): TGTGCCAGCAGCTTAAGGACAGGGAGGAACATTCAGTACCTC. This gives the protein CASSLRTGRNIQYL.

Note on this clonotype: A single base separates this from a much larger clone, so it may be a read error. The CDR3 nucleotides read TGTGCCAGCGGCTTAGTAGCGGGGGGGCCCCATGAGCAGTTCTTC. The encoded protein is CASGLVAGGPHEQFF. The V gene is TRBV7-2, the J gene TRBJ2-1; TRBD2 matches 11 bases. CDR1 and CDR2 (germline): SGHTA, FQGNSA. The CDR3 has 15 amino acids.

This clonotype was recorded at least ten times. The V call is TRBV2, the J call TRBJ2-3, with D maybe TRBD2 (6 bases). The CDR3 is 15 residues long. Trimming took 6 bases from V and 1 from J, leaving 14 bases between them. Germline CDR1 is SNHLY and CDR2 is FYNNEI. CDR3 sequence (DNA): TGTGCCAGCAGGGATGGGGGGATCGGCACAGATACGCAGTATTTT. Amino acids: CASRDGGIGTDTQYF.

This clonotype was detected ten times or more. This CDR3 is CASSPPPGTASAGANVLTF. The CDR3 coding sequence is TGTGCCAGCAGCCCACCCCCGGGGACAGCTTCAGCCGGGGCCAACGTCCTGACTTTC. The chain joins TRBV6-6 to TRBJ2-6; 7 positions agree with TRBD1. The CDR3 is made up of 19 amino acids. Germline loops: CDR1 MNHNY, CDR2 SVGAGI (reference sequence). V was pared by 6 bases and J by 4 bases, with 18 bases of the junction left unmatched.

This clonotype has a count of ten or more. The rearrangement uses TRBV5-8 and TRBJ2-2; maybe TRBD1 (5 bases). The ends were cut back, 0 bases at V and 8 bases at J, with 8 bases in the middle. CDR1 is SGHTS, CDR2 YDEGEE, per germline. The CDR3 has 13 amino acids. The CDR3 DNA follows: TGTGCCAGCAGCTTGGCAGGGCCTGGGGAGCTGTTTTTT. It is translated as CASSLAGPGELFF.

This clonotype is medium-sized in the sample. The chain employs TRBV20-1 and TRBJ2-7; 10 bases are shared with TRBD2. V lost 3 bases and J lost 4; bases outside the gene matches: 6. The length of the CDR3 is 14 residues. The V gene's germline CDR1 is DFQATT and CDR2 SNEGSKA (reference sequence). CDR3 nucleotide sequence: TGCAGTGCTAGTGCTAGCGGGAGTGGGTACGAGCAGTACTTC. It encodes CSASASGSGYEQYF.

Points on this clonotype: No conserved phenylalanine or tryptophan is present at the end of the CDR3, so a read error is the likely explanation. Because the CDR3's place on the DNA is in doubt, the DNA is left out and the CDR3 is given as listed by TCRdb. V is TRBV4-1 and J is TRBJ1-4; TRBD1, the D gene given by the table, was not confirmed from the DNA. In germline, CDR1 is MGHRA, CDR2 YSYEKL. The CDR3 totals 13 residues, both ends included. This CDR3 is CASSQRDRGRGIY.